Ten or more counts support the clone carrying this T cell receptor beta chain. Antigen unknown. Germline CDR1 is MGHRA and CDR2 is YSYEKL. Trimming left V 0 bases short and J 7 bases short, with 6 bases between. CDR3 length equals 12 residues. The data are from a study of human T cells and chemical hapten exposure. In the study overall: Application of 0.01% DPC to the upper back was done by patch test, with a reading at 6 days. Regarding the study as a whole: TCRs whose frequency exceeded 1 in 1000 remained the same following DPC sensitization. Significantly more large CDR3 similarity clusters arose among expanded TCRs than among controls.

TCRdb recomputed calls from the RACE reads with MiXCR, one row per CDR3 protein. The table includes 57,000 or so distinct CDR3 sequences, roughly 12% detected once. Sample time point: pre-sensitization, week 0. Treatment specified: therapeutic diphenylcyclopropenone sensitization with weekly scalp DPC. Blood was collected ahead of every patch test applied. This TCR derives from a woman in her thirties or forties with alopecia areata. Some clones in this sample may be carry-over from other donors' samples. This sequence joins TRBV4-1 and TRBJ1-1, with D hard to call. This specimen was whole blood, taken in connection with sensitization to the hapten diphenylcyclopropenone (DPC). CDR3 nucleotides: TGCGCCAGCAGCCAAGACAGCATTGAAGCTTTCTTT. It encodes CASSQDSIEAFF.